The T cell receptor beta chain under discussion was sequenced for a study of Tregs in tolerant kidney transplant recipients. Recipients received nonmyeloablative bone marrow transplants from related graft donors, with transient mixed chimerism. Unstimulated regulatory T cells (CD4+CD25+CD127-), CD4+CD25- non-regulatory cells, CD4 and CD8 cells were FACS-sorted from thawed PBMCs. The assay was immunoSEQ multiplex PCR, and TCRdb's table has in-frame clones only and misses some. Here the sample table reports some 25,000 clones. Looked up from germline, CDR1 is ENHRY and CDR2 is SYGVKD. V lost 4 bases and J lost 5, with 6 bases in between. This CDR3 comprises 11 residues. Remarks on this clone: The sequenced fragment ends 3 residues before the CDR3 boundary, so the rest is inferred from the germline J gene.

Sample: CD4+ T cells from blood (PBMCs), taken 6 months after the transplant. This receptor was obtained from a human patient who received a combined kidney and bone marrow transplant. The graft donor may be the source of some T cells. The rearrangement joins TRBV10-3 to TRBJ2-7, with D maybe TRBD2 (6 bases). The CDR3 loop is CAISGGDEQYF. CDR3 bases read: TGTGCCATCAGTGGGGGGGACGAG.